This T cell receptor (beta chain) originates from a study of Ad26.COV2.S vaccination and SARS-CoV-2 variants (dated by TCRdb to the early 2020s). General notes on the study: TCRbeta repertoire sequencing was used to assess the specificity and breadth of SARS-CoV-2-reactive T cell receptors after Ad26.COV2.S vaccination. The TCR-sequenced set comprised approximately 30 samples: 19 Ad26.COV2.S vaccine recipients, 5 placebo recipients and 8 SARS-CoV-2 convalescent individuals. General conclusions and limits of the study: The authors noted that total T cell responses may have been underestimated by the TCR breadth and depth analyses. Compared with placebo recipients, Ad26.COV2.S recipients showed higher spike-specific TCR breadth (P = 0.0014). Comparable non-spike TCR breadth was observed between vaccine and placebo recipients, consistent with only spike being contained in the vaccine. Substantial breadth of spike-specific CD8+ and CD4+ T cell responses was reported after vaccination.

Including the terminal cysteine and phenylalanine, the CDR3 comprises 13 residues. The read is trimmed to its CDR3 DNA, 39 bases read in frame from base 1. V and J lose 6 bases and 7 bases, and a span of 16 bases separates them. The germline V gene provides CDR1 SGHTA and CDR2 FQGNSA. Taken with the paper, the label for time point translates to: individuals recovered from natural SARS-CoV-2 infection. The immunoSEQ Assay was used to sequence TCRbeta CDR3 regions. After extraction, genomic DNA underwent amplification by bias-controlled multiplex PCR, followed by high-throughput sequencing. In the authors' own workflow: To quantify the absolute abundance of every unique TCRbeta CDR3 region, sequences were collapsed and filtered. T cell fraction was estimated by normalizing TCRbeta template counts to usable DNA, with usable DNA measured through amplification of reference genes found in all nucleated cells. Repertoire TCRs were annotated as SARS-CoV-2-specific by exact matching of V gene, CDR3 amino acid sequence and J gene to a known reactive TCR set. The reference SARS-CoV-2 TCR set was obtained from MIRA and was filtered for enrichment in COVID-19-positive ImmuneCODE repertoires, whereby public or cross-reactive TCRs were removed. Based on the MIRA antigens, annotated TCRs were further analysed at the level of specific ORF or position within ORF. Depth was the summed frequency of annotated unique rearrangements, while breadth was defined as annotated unique rearrangements over total unique productive rearrangements. Group comparisons of TCR breadth used two-sided Wilcoxon rank-sum tests. TCRdb retrieved this table from immuneACCESS and kept in-frame rearrangements only. Not all clones are present; in checked studies, unresolved V genes account for under half, and no reason is known for the remainder. V, J and clone size were drawn from that table, and D and trimming were deduced from the DNA. The sample table holds just over 350,000 clones, of which 92% were seen once. 3% to 4% of the sample rests with the top ten.

Concerning this clone itself: The antigen it binds to is not known. No base quality values were provided; no much bigger clone lies one nucleotide off.

The V gene is TRBV7-2 and the J gene is TRBJ2-7, with the D gene uncertain. This TCR derives from a human donor who had recovered from COVID-19. This specimen was peripheral blood, taken after recovery from COVID-19. The sequenced DNA is TGTGCCAGCAGTTCCCCCTATAGGCGTGAGCAGTACTTC. This is translated as CASSSPYRREQYF.